The rows below give T cell receptor beta chains drawn from one sample of a study of T cell changes during pregnancy in multiple sclerosis. Profiled with immunoSEQ multiplex PCR; TCRdb holds only in-frame clones, not every one. The top ten clones hold about 0.9% of a sample with about 45,000 clones, about 96% of them seen once. The specimen comprised peripheral blood, sampled in the second trimester of pregnancy. The receptors were sampled from a female donor with multiple sclerosis, enrolled in a pregnancy study. Both conserved end residues are part of each CDR3. The D gene is left open where the match is weak. Size values are once, few and many counts, or a class for expanded clones, and some rows have none.

J: TRBJ1-1; size: -; D: -; V: TRBV2; DNA: TGTGCCAGCAGTCTCCAGAGGATGAACACTGAAGCTTTCTTT; CDR3: CASSLQRMNTEAFF
J: TRBJ2-3; size: -; D: -; V: TRBV6-5; DNA: TGTGCCAGCAGTCCCCTCCCTAGGAGAGATACGCAGTATTTT; CDR3: CASSPLPRRDTQYF
J: TRBJ1-1; size: -; D: -; V: TRBV10-2; DNA: TGCGCCAGCAGTGAGAGAACAGAGCAAGCTTTCTTT; CDR3: CASSERTEQAFF
J: TRBJ2-2; size: -; D: TRBD1; V: TRBV5-1; DNA: TGCGCCAGCAGACTGGACAGGGGGCTTATTCCCGGGGAGCTGTTTTTT; CDR3: CASRLDRGLIPGELFF
J: TRBJ1-4; size: -; D: TRBD1; V: TRBV6-5; DNA: TGTGCCAGCAGGGGGGCAAGGACAGGGGGAAGAAAACTGTTTTTT; CDR3: CASRGARTGGRKLFF
J: TRBJ1-2; size: few; D: TRBD1; V: TRBV2; DNA: TGTGCCAGCAGACCCAAGGGGGCGCGGGTTGGCTACACCTTC; CDR3: CASRPKGARVGYTF
J: TRBJ1-1; size: -; D: -; V: TRBV5-1; DNA: TGCGCCAGCAGCTTCGACACGGGAAGGGAAGCTTTCTTT; CDR3: CASSFDTGREAFF
J: TRBJ2-2; size: -; D: -; V: TRBV29-1; DNA: TGCAGCGTTGAAGGTCGGGCCGGGGAGCTGTTTTTT; CDR3: CSVEGRAGELFF
J: TRBJ2-5; size: -; D: -; V: TRBV30; DNA: TGTGCCTGGAGACTAAAGCCGGGACTCAAAGAGACCCAGTACTTC; CDR3: CAWRLKPGLKETQYF
J: TRBJ1-1; size: -; D: TRBD1; V: TRBV5-4; DNA: TGTGCCAGCAGCTTGGACAGGGGGGTCACTGAAGCTTTCTTT; CDR3: CASSLDRGVTEAFF
J: TRBJ1-2; size: -; D: -; V: TRBV18; DNA: TGTGCCAGCTCACCGCTACCGGGACTGGCTTCGGAGGACTATGGCTACACCTTC; CDR3: CASSPLPGLASEDYGYTF
J: TRBJ2-6; size: -; D: -; V: TRBV19; DNA: TGTGCCAGTAAATGGAGGGAGTCTGGGGCCAACGTCCTGACTTTC; CDR3: CASKWRESGANVLTF
J: TRBJ2-7; size: -; D: TRBD1; V: TRBV6-6; DNA: TGTGCCAGCACCCTAGACAGGGGGCAGGACGAGCAGTACTTC; CDR3: CASTLDRGQDEQYF
J: TRBJ1-6; size: -; D: -; V: TRBV7-9; DNA: TGTGCCAGCAGCTTACTTGGGAGGGCAGAGTCACCCCTCCACTTT; CDR3: CASSLLGRAESPLHF
J: TRBJ2-5; size: -; D: TRBD2; V: TRBV11-3; DNA: TGTGCCAGCAGCTTCCAGGGACTAGCGGGCCAAGAGACCCAGTACTTC; CDR3: CASSFQGLAGQETQYF
J: TRBJ1-4; size: -; D: TRBD1; V: TRBV11-2; DNA: TGTGCCAGCAGCCGGACAGGGCCCGAAAAACTGTTTTTT; CDR3: CASSRTGPEKLFF
J: TRBJ2-5; size: -; D: TRBD1; V: TRBV11-2; DNA: TGTGCCAGCAGCCACCGGGACAGGGATGAGACCCAGTACTTC; CDR3: CASSHRDRDETQYF
J: TRBJ1-6; size: -; D: -; V: TRBV21-1; DNA: TGTGCCAGCAGTACCCGGGACAGGGGGAGCTCCTATAATTCACCCCTCCACTTT; CDR3: CASSTRDRGSSYNSPLHF
J: TRBJ1-2; size: -; D: -; V: TRBV7-9; DNA: TGTGCCAGCAGCTCCCCCGGCGAGAGGGACTATGGCTACACCTTC; CDR3: CASSSPGERDYGYTF